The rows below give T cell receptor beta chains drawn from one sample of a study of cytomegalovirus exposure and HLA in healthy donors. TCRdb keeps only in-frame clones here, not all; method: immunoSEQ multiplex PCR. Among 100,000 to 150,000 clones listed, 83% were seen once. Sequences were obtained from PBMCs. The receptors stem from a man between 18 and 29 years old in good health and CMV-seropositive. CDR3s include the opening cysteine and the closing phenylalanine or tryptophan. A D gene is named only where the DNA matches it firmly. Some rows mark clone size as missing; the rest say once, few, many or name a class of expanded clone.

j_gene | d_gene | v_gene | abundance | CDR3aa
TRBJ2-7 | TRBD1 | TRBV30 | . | CASRLPQGSYEQYF
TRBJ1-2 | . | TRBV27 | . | CASSTGGMSGYTF
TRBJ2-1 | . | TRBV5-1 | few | CASSLASLSYNEQFF
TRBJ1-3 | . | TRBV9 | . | CASSVGYLSGNTIYF
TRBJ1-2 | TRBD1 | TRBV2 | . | CASSATGYYGYTF
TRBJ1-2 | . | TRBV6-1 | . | CASSGQFTQEANYGYTF
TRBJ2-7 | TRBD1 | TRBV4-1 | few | CASSVVGDRAVEQYF
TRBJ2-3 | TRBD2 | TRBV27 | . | CASQRGGTDTQYF
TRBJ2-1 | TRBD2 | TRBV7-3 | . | CASSVTSDNEQFF
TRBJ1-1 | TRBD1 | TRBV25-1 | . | CASSGGRQGRDTEAFF
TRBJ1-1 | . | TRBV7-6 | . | CASTLGTGTEAFF
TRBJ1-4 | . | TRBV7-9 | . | CASSSPSLKGFNEKLFF
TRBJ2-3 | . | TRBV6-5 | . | CASSGDRTDTQYF
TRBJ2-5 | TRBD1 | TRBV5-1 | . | CASSSGTVRETQYF
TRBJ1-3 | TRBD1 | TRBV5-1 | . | CASSLGQKFSGNTIYF
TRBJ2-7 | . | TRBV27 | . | CASSFGGRSYEQYF
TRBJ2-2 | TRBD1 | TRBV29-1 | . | CSVPGQGAGELFF
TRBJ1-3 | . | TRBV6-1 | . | CASSTGLGNTIYF
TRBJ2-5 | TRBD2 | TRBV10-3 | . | CAISPSGGPQETQYF
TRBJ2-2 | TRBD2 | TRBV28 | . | CASTTSGGTGELFF
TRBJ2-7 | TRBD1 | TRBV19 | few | CASSLGQGKGYEQYF
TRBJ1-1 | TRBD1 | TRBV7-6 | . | CASSLDTGTGYEAFF
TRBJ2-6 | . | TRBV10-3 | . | CAISGNGVYGGSGANVLTF
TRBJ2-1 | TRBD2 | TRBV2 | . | CASRPGLAVLSHNEQFF
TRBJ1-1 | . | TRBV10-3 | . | CAIRPGTWNTEAFF
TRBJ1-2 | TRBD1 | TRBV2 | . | CASERSSTGESVGYTF
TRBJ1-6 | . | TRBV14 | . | CASSQRYRESPLHF
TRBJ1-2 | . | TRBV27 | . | CASSPSGWDGYTF
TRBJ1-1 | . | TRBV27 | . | CASRAVGGNTEAFF
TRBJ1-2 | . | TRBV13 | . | CASRFSLYGYTF
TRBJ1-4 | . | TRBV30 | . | CAWSVPGHFNEKLFF
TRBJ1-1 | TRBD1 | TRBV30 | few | CAWRDGTVNTEAFF
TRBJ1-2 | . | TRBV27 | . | CASSSEGPYGYTF
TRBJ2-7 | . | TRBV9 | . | CASSTHINEQYF
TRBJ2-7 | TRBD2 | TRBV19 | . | CASSPSTSGYSYEQYF
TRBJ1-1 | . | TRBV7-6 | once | CASSFSPIGTNTEAFF
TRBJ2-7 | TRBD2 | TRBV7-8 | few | CASSSSTSGGYYSYEQYF
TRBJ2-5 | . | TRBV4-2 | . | CASSPQGKGPKETQYF
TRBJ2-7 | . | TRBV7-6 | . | CASSLNGFGEQYF
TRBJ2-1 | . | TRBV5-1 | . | CASSLPVDPTYNEQFF
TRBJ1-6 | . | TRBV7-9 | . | CASGTTAYNSPLHF
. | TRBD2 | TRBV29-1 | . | CSVEDERGPSYEQYF
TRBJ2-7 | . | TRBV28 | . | CATLGSSYEQYF
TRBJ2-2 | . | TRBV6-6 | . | CASSLTGELFF
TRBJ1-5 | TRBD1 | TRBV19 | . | CASSILQGNQPQHF
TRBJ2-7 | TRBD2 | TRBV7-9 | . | CASSLGGGLVEQYF
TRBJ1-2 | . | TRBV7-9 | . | CASSLGGSDSNYGYTF
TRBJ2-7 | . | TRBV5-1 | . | CASSFQDISGEQYF
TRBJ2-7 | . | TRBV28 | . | CASSLTYVYEQYF
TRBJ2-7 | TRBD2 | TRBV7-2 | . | CASSFASGGYEQYF
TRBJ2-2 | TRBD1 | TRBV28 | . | CASSTPTGLYGELFF
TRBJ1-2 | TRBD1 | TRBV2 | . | CASSDTGGASNGYTF
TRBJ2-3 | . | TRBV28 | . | CASTLASGSTDTQYF
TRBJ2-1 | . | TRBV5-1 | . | CASTGDYNEQFF
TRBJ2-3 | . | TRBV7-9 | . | CASSSGLYTNTDTQYF
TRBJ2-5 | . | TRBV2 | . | CASSEAWGNQETQYF
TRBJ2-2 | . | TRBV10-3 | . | CAISGGQSNTGELFF
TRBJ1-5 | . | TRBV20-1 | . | CSAAGGQPQHF
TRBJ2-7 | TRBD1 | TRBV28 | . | CASSPHSGGLSYEQYF